The 24 T cell receptor beta chains in this list originate from one sample, sequenced in a study of blood T cell repertoires in COVID-19. Measured with immunoSEQ multiplex PCR; TCRdb has only the in-frame clones, and not every one. The repertoire holds nearly 200,000 clones, with roughly 79% as singletons. Sequenced: peripheral blood. The receptors shown here come from a human donor with acute or convalescent COVID-19. The donor label of this sample is uncertain.

This rearrangement joins TRBV5-1 to TRBJ2-7, with 8 bases that match TRBD1. The CDR3 sequence is 18 residues long. Germline V gives CDR1 SGHRS, CDR2 YFSETQ. J lost 3 bases, V lost 5 bases, and 19 bases had no gene match. The CDR3 nucleotides read TGCGCCAGCAGATTCACCGGGACAGGCGGGGCCTTGGTCTACGAGCAGTACTTC. Translation: CASRFTGTGGALVYEQYF.

The chain employs TRBV27 and TRBJ2-1, with TRBD2 identical over 9 bases. This CDR3 has 17 amino acids. V shed 1 base, J shed 8 bases, and the junction held 12 bases outside the gene matches. Per germline, CDR1 MNHEY and CDR2 SMNVEV (reference sequence). CDR3 residues: CASSLWLAGTGGDEQFF. CDR3 nucleotide sequence: TGTGCCAGCAGTTTATGGCTAGCGGGAACCGGGGGCGATGAGCAGTTCTTC.

With respect to this clone: Other DNA sequences in this specimen translate into the identical CDR3. The J gene is TRBJ2-7, the V gene TRBV6-5; 8 positions agree with TRBD2. Trimming took 5 bases from V and 0 from J; bases not matched to a gene: 3. The V gene's germline CDR1 is MNHEY and CDR2 SVGAGI. The CDR3 totals 14 residues. In DNA form, the CDR3 reads TGTGCCAGCAGTCTCACTAGCGGCTCCTACGAGCAGTACTTC. This codes for CASSLTSGSYEQYF.

Points on this clone: The same CDR3 arises from other DNA sequences in this sample as well. The chain has TRBV19 and TRBJ2-1, with 10 bases identical to TRBD2. The V gene's germline CDR1 is LNHDA and CDR2 SQIVND (reference sequence). V was pared by 4 bases and J by 8 bases, with 8 bases of the junction left unmatched. The CDR3 contains 15 residues. The CDR3 region is CASSNLAGVRHEQFF. Written as DNA, the CDR3 is TGTGCCAGTAGTAATCTAGCGGGAGTCCGCCATGAGCAGTTCTTC.

By proportion, this clone is medium-sized. The rearrangement links TRBV5-6 to TRBJ1-6; a weak D match, TRBD1 (6 bases). Germline lookup yields CDR1 SGHDT and CDR2 YYEEEE. CDR3 length: 15 amino acids. V was cut by 1 base and J by 7 bases, with 12 bases left in between. The CDR3 sequence is CASSLFRTANSPLHF. In nucleotides, the CDR3 is TGTGCCAGCAGCTTGTTCCGGACAGCCAATTCACCCCTCCACTTT.

This clone has a handful of counts. This chain connects TRBV29-1 to TRBJ2-2; possible D gene TRBD1, 5 bases. Trimming took 3 bases from V and 0 from J, leaving 5 bases between them. Germline V gives CDR1 SQVTM, CDR2 ANQGSEA. The CDR3 extends over 13 amino acids. Written as DNA, the CDR3 is TGCAGCGTTGACAGGGCGAACACCGGGGAGCTGTTTTTT. Protein product: CSVDRANTGELFF.

This chain joins TRBV15 and TRBJ2-1, with 16 bases matching TRBD2. This CDR3 spans 20 amino acids. The V segment lost 0 bases and the J segment 2 bases; nucleotides outside the gene matches: 7. Germline V CDR1 and CDR2: LNHNV, YYDKDF (reference sequence). CDR3 DNA: TGTGCCACCAGCAGAGAAGCAGCCGGGACTAGCGGGAGGGCCTACAATGAGCAGTTCTTC. Its translation: CATSREAAGTSGRAYNEQFF.

V usage is TRBV7-2 and J usage is TRBJ1-2, with 7 bases lining up with TRBD1. Germline V gene lookup returns CDR1 SGHTA and CDR2 FQGNSA. The CDR3 runs to 15 residues. The trim removed 4 bases at V and 4 bases at J, leaving 9 bases unmatched. CDR3 DNA: TGTGCCAGCAGCTCTCCGGGACAGTCTATCTATGGCTACACCTTC. Translating gives CASSSPGQSIYGYTF.

The chain has TRBV27 and TRBJ2-1; 7 bases align to TRBD2. The CDR3 extends over 18 amino acids. In germline, CDR1 is MNHEY, CDR2 SMNVEV (reference sequence). Trimming took 4 bases from V and 4 from J; bases not matched to a gene: 16. Here the CDR3 DNA reads TGTGCCAGCAGTTCCCTGAGGGGCGGGAGCTTTAGGTACAATGAGCAGTTCTTC. Its translation is CASSSLRGGSFRYNEQFF.

The table lists this clone with a few counts. The chain uses TRBV5-8 and TRBJ2-5; TRBD1 agrees at 10 bases. The CDR3 consists of 15 residues. Germline CDR1 reads SGHTS; CDR2 reads YDEGEE. Trimming removed 4 bases from V and 7 bases from J; junction bases left unmatched: 10. CDR3 region: CASSPTGTGAWTQYF. The DNA of the CDR3 is TGTGCCAGCAGCCCCACTGGGACAGGGGCATGGACCCAGTACTTC.

The V and J genes are TRBV7-2 and TRBJ1-5; D may be TRBD1 (5 bases). The V end lost 1 base, the J end lost 7 bases, and 14 bases lay between the germline ends. Germline CDR1 reads SGHTA; CDR2 reads FQGNSA. The CDR3 has 15 amino acids. The CDR3 DNA sequence: TGTGCCAGCAGCTTAGAGTGGGGTGGGGGGCAGCCCCAGCATTTT. It specifies CASSLEWGGGQPQHF.

The gene calls are TRBV19 and TRBJ2-6, with TRBD2 as a possible D gene (5 bases). Germline lookup yields CDR1 LNHDA and CDR2 SQIVND (reference sequence). The V end lost 0 bases, the J end lost 2 bases, and 11 bases lay between the germline ends. This CDR3 has 17 residues. The CDR3 region is CASSIETGRTGANVLTF. DNA for the CDR3: TGTGCCAGTAGTATAGAGACGGGAAGGACTGGGGCCAACGTCCTGACTTTC.

This clone was seen a single time. The CDR3 region has the DNA TGTGCCACCTCAAGCTCGAGCACAGATACGCAGTATTTT. Its protein is CATSSSSTDTQYF. The chain joins TRBV28 to TRBJ2-3; D uncertain. V was trimmed by 10 bases and J by 0 bases, leaving 11 bases between them. The CDR3 contains 13 residues. CDR1 is MDHEN, CDR2 SYDVKM, per germline. Full variable domain (missing parts from reference TRBV28 and TRBJ2-3): DVKVTQSSRYLVKRTGEKVFLECVQDMDHENMFWYRQDPGLGLRLIYFSYDVKMKEKGDIPEGYSVSREKKERFSLILESASTNQTSMYLCATSSSSTDTQYFGPGTRLTVL.

This chain links TRBV4-1 with TRBJ2-3; D is unresolved. Per germline, CDR1 MGHRA and CDR2 YSYEKL. V was shortened by 2 bases and J by 4 bases, with 10 bases between the two germline ends. The CDR3 consists of 14 residues. The CDR3 DNA follows: TGCGCCAGCAGCCAATCCAAAGGAGCAGATACGCAGTATTTT. It specifies CASSQSKGADTQYF.

The chain has TRBV5-1 and TRBJ2-5, with a possible D match to TRBD2 (5 bases). CDR3 length: 13 residues. Germline V lookup: CDR1 SGHRS, CDR2 YFSETQ. The V end was cut by 5 bases, the J end by 8 bases, with 16 bases between. The CDR3 reads CASRADSEGTQYF. The DNA of the CDR3 is TGCGCCAGCAGAGCTGATAGCGAAGGAACCCAGTACTTC.

V and J are TRBV11-2 and TRBJ1-6; the match to TRBD1 covers 8 bases. Germline V CDR1 and CDR2: SGHAT, FQNNGV. Trimming removed 2 bases from V and 9 bases from J; junction bases left unmatched: 3. The CDR3 has 14 amino acids. CDR3: CASSLRDRLSPLHF. CDR3 in DNA: TGTGCCAGCAGCTTACGGGACAGGCTTTCACCCCTCCACTTT.

V gene TRBV5-1 combines with J gene TRBJ2-1; D not certain. Germline CDR1 SGHRS, CDR2 YFSETQ. Trimming shortened V by 3 bases and J by 9 bases, and 7 bases separated the two germline ends. The CDR3 sequence is 11 residues long. The CDR3 protein is CASSSSSEQFF. DNA for the CDR3: TGCGCCAGCAGCTCGTCTAGTGAGCAGTTCTTC.

This clone was observed once. The chain links TRBV10-3 to TRBJ2-7; 8 bases fit TRBD2. There are 15 residues in the CDR3. Trimming at V came to 4 bases and at J to 2 bases, leaving 7 bases not matched to a gene. Germline CDR1 is ENHRY and CDR2 is SYGVKD. The CDR3 loop is CAISAAGGGTYEQYF. In DNA, the CDR3 is TGTGCCATCAGTGCCGCGGGAGGCGGGACCTACGAGCAGTACTTC.

This clone showed up just once. The rearrangement joins TRBV4-2 to TRBJ1-6, with a possible D match to TRBD1 (6 bases). In germline, CDR1 is LGHNA, CDR2 YNFKEQ. V lost 0 bases, J lost 8 bases, and 11 bases lay in between. The CDR3 contains 15 residues. The CDR3 region is CASSQDGQLDSPLHF. The CDR3 DNA is TGTGCCAGCAGCCAAGATGGACAGCTAGATTCACCCCTCCACTTT.

The rearrangement links TRBV4-3 to TRBJ2-7; 7 positions match TRBD1. The CDR3 has 20 amino acids. Germline values: CDR1 LGHNA, CDR2 YSLEER. V dropped 5 bases and J dropped 6; count of bases not matched to a gene: 28. CDR3 amino acids: CASSGRQGSSITPRRGEQYF. The CDR3 region has the DNA TGCGCCAGCAGCGGAAGACAGGGCTCCTCAATCACGCCGCGCCGCGGCGAGCAGTACTTC.

This clone has a handful of counts. Different DNA sequences within this sample yield the same CDR3. The rearrangement joins TRBV12-3 or TRBV12-4 to TRBJ1-1; D is unclear. Trimming took 4 bases from V and 0 from J, leaving 6 bases between them. The CDR3 is made up of 13 amino acids. This chain's CDR3 is CASSYTMNTEAFF. The CDR3, as DNA: TGTGCCAGCAGTTATACAATGAACACTGAAGCTTTCTTT.

The chain recombines TRBV7-2 with TRBJ1-5; no firm D call. The CDR3 totals 12 residues. The germline CDR1 and CDR2 sequences are SGHTA and FQGNSA. Trimming pared 4 bases from V and 15 bases from J, leaving 16 bases between. The DNA for the CDR3 is TGTGCCAGCAGCTCTGCCAGCGGACGGATGCATTTT. The encoded protein is CASSSASGRMHF.

The rearrangement links TRBV30 to TRBJ1-5; no definite D call. Trimming cost V 2 bases and J 7 bases, with 12 bases left between them. The CDR3 extends over 13 amino acids. The germline V gene encodes CDR1 GTSNPN and CDR2 SVGIG (reference sequence). CDR3 DNA: TGTGCCTGGAGTCGTGGAGGAGGGCAGCCCCAGCATTTT. This sequence encodes CAWSRGGGQPQHF.

The V and J genes are TRBV29-1 and TRBJ2-7; possibly TRBD2 for D (6 bases). With 5 bases removed from V and 3 bases from J, the gap between germline ends came to 17 bases. The V gene's germline CDR1 is SQVTM and CDR2 ANQGSEA. This CDR3 spans 14 amino acids. The CDR3 DNA is TGCAGCGTTTCCATGCTAGCGATGGGCTACGAGCAGTACTTC. This encodes CSVSMLAMGYEQYF.